The rows below give T cell receptor beta chains drawn from one sample of a study of shared T cell receptors in the human thymus. The table came from immunoSEQ multiplex PCR; TCRdb's copy has only in-frame clones and leaves some out. This table holds hundreds of thousands of clones, 85% to 90% found once. The same specimen was also included in a second study, on human thymus T cells.

Sample: thymocytes. These TCRs come from a boy under two years old with a congenital heart defect. The CDR3 runs from the conserved cysteine through the conserved F or W. D genes are given only for firm matches. Not all rows give a size; the values are once, few, many and, for expanded clones, a class.

size	V	J	D	DNA	CDR3
-	TRBV11-3	TRBJ1-1	-	TGTGCCAGCGCCGGAGGGTTCACTGAAGCTTTCTTT	CASAGGFTEAFF
-	TRBV27	TRBJ2-1	-	TGTGCCAGCAGTCCCTACCCCCCCTCCGGAGGGGGGGGAGAGCAGTTCTTC	CASSPYPPSGGGGEQFF
-	TRBV6-1	TRBJ2-7	TRBD1	TGTGCCAGCGGGGACAGGACAATTGGGTCCTACGAGCAGTACTTC	CASGDRTIGSYEQYF
once	TRBV5-1	TRBJ2-1	TRBD2	TGCGCCAGCAGCTTGCCTACTAGCGGGAGTTGGAATGAGCAGTTCTTC	CASSLPTSGSWNEQFF
-	TRBV11-2	TRBJ2-5	TRBD2	TGTGCCAGCAGCTTAGGCGGGGCGGGAGGGCGACAAGAGACCCAGTACTTC	CASSLGGAGGRQETQYF
-	TRBV7-2	TRBJ2-3	TRBD2	TGTGCCAGCAGCTTCCTAGCGGCTCGTGATACGCAGTATTTT	CASSFLAARDTQYF
-	TRBV7-9	TRBJ2-7	TRBD1	TGTGCCAGCAGTTCGGGACAGGGCTCTCTATACGAGCAGTACTTC	CASSSGQGSLYEQYF
-	TRBV28	TRBJ2-2	-	TGTGCCAGCCGAGAATTAGCGACCATGAACACCGGGGAGCTGTTTTTT	CASRELATMNTGELFF
once	TRBV4-1	TRBJ2-7	TRBD2	TGCGCCAGCAGCCATGAACTAGCGGGAGGGCCAAAAGGGGAGCAGTACTTC	CASSHELAGGPKGEQYF
-	TRBV2	TRBJ2-1	-	TGTGCCAGCAGTCGGGACAACTTCAACCATAATGAGCAGTTCTTC	CASSRDNFNHNEQFF
-	TRBV29-1	TRBJ1-2	-	TGCAGCGTTGAGCGGGATGGCTACACCTTC	CSVERDGYTF
few	TRBV15	TRBJ2-5	-	TGTGCCACCAGCGGCCCCATAGCCTCATGGTCTGAGACCCAGTACTTC	CATSGPIASWSETQYF
-	TRBV29-1	TRBJ2-5	TRBD2	TGCAGCGTCACTAGCGGGAGGGAAGAGACCCAGTACTTC	CSVTSGREETQYF
-	TRBV7-2	TRBJ2-7	TRBD2	TGTGCCAGCAGCTCCCACCGGGAGGCGCTCTACGAGCAGTACTTC	CASSSHREALYEQYF
-	TRBV6-1	TRBJ1-2	-	TGTGCCAGCAGTGAACCGCGGGCCCGTTCGGGGGGGAGGGGTGACTATGGCTACACCTTC	CASSEPRARSGGRGDYGYTF
-	TRBV27	TRBJ2-7	-	TGTGCCAGCAGTTTATCCGGCAGGGAGGCCTACGAGCAGTACTTC	CASSLSGREAYEQYF
-	TRBV2	TRBJ2-7	TRBD1	TGTGCCAGCAGTCACCAGACAGGGATGGGGTCCGAGCAGTACTTC	CASSHQTGMGSEQYF
-	TRBV5-6	TRBJ2-1	-	TGTGCCAGCAGCTTGGATCAGGGCAGTGAGCAGTTCTTC	CASSLDQGSEQFF
-	TRBV5-1	TRBJ1-1	-	TGCGCCAGCAGCCACAGGGATTTAAACACTGAAGCTTTCTTT	CASSHRDLNTEAFF
-	TRBV6-4	TRBJ2-3	TRBD2	TGTGCCAGCAGTGAGGGACTAGCGGGGGCGATAACAGATACGCAGTATTTT	CASSEGLAGAITDTQYF
once	TRBV6-5	TRBJ2-7	TRBD2	TGTGCCAGCAAGGCTAGCGGATCCTACGAGCAGTACTTC	CASKASGSYEQYF
few	TRBV29-1	TRBJ1-2	-	TGCAGCGTTGAAACCACTTATGGCTACACCTTC	CSVETTYGYTF
-	TRBV18	TRBJ2-1	TRBD1	TGTGCCAGCTCACGGACAGGGACCGTTTACAATGAGCAGTTCTTC	CASSRTGTVYNEQFF
-	TRBV2	TRBJ2-1	-	TGTGCCAGCAGTGACCCCCCGGGGGTCTCCTACAATGAGCAGTTCTTC	CASSDPPGVSYNEQFF
-	TRBV7-9	TRBJ2-3	-	TGTGCCAGCAGCAGCTACAGGGCAGATACGCAGTATTTT	CASSSYRADTQYF
-	TRBV7-9	TRBJ2-2	-	TGTGCCAGCTACCCCGTGGGGGGGACACCATACACCGGGGAGCTGTTTTTT	CASYPVGGTPYTGELFF
few	TRBV10-3	TRBJ2-3	-	TGTGCCATCAGTGAGAGGGGTTCTAGCACAGATACGCAGTATTTT	CAISERGSSTDTQYF
-	TRBV5-1	TRBJ2-7	TRBD2	TGCGCCAGCGGATCATTAGCGGGAGGATCCTACGAGCAGTACTTC	CASGSLAGGSYEQYF